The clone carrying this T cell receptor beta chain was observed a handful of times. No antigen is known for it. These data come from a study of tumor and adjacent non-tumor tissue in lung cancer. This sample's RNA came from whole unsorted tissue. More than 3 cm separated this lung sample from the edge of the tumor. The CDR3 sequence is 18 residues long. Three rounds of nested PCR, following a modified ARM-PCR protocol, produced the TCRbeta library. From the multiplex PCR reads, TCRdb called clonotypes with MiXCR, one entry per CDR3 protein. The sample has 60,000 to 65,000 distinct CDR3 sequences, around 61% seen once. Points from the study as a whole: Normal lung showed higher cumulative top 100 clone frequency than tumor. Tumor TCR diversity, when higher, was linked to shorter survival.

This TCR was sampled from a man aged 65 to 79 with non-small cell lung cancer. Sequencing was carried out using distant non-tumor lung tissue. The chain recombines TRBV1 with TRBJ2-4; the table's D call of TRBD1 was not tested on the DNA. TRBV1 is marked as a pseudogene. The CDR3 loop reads CTSSQVLRVPGAKNTQYF. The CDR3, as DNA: TGCACCAGCAGCCAAGTTCTCCGAGTGCCAGGGGCCAAAAACACTCAGTACTTC.